This entry lists 2 T cell receptor beta chains sequenced from one sample in a study of post-analysis software for immune sequencing data. Notes on the study in general: Five or six TRBV segments, TRBV5-6, TRBV5-1 and TRBV20-1 among them, were found more frequent in patients than controls.

Their recognized antigens are unknown. cDNA libraries of TCR beta carried unique molecular identifiers. TCRdb fed the PCR reads into MiXCR, producing one record per CDR3 protein. The table lists 650,000 to 850,000 distinct CDR3 sequences, 46% of them singletons, with roughly 4.4% in the top ten. Sample: blood. The receptors shown here come from a girl aged 10 to 17 with multiple sclerosis.

This clonotype occurred a few times. The chain is built from TRBV6-1 and TRBJ1-1, with D perhaps matching TRBD1 (5 bases). Germline CDR1 and CDR2: MNHNS and SASEGT. The ends were cut back, 2 bases at V and 3 bases at J, with 13 bases in the middle. The CDR3 has 15 residues. This chain's CDR3 is CASSETGRVDTEAFF. The CDR3 DNA reads TGTGCCAGCAGTGAAACGGGCAGGGTGGACACTGAAGCTTTCTTT.

The chain carries TRBV11-3 and TRBJ1-1; D gene uncertain. Germline V gene data show CDR1 as SGHNT and CDR2 as YENEEA. This CDR3 has 13 residues. Trimming took off 1 base at V and 6 bases at J, with 9 bases between the two ends. CDR3 sequence reads: CASSLGWRAEAFF. The CDR3 DNA sequence: TGTGCCAGCAGCTTAGGGTGGCGGGCTGAAGCTTTCTTT.